This T cell receptor beta chain was recorded in a study of graft-versus-host responses after intestinal transplantation. A remark on this clone: Its antigen is currently unknown.

The CDR3 spans 13 residues. CDR1 is MGHRA and CDR2 is YSYEKL in the germline V gene. V was trimmed by 1 base and J by 7 bases, leaving 10 bases between them. The protocol was immunoSEQ multiplex PCR, while the TCRdb copy is restricted to in-frame clones and leaves out a portion. The sample lists approximately 33,000 clones, about four fifths seen once, with more than 15% in the top ten. The material was unstimulated CD8+ T cells sorted from spleen or lymph node cells, obtained before intestinal transplant. The chain carries TRBV4-1 and TRBJ1-2; weak D call: TRBD1 (6 bases). This clonotype was obtained from a human donor who received an intestinal transplant. The CDR3 sequence is CASSQGTALGYTF. The DNA for the CDR3 is TGCGCCAGCAGCCAAGGGACAGCCCTTGGCTACACCTTC.